A single sample is the source of the 2 T cell receptor beta chains below, sequenced in a study of cytomegalovirus exposure and HLA in healthy donors. The PCR made use of 60 Vbeta and 13 Jbeta primers. The method was immunoSEQ multiplex PCR; TCRdb's version includes in-frame clones alone and lacks a portion of them. The profile shows some 160,000 clones, roughly 83% of them singletons. The sequencing input was PBMCs. All receptors derive from a woman under 30 in good health and CMV-seronegative.

The J gene is TRBJ1-3, the V gene TRBV15, with D unclear. The CDR3 totals 12 residues. The V and J ends lost 4 bases and 4 bases respectively, with 5 bases between them. Germline V CDR1 and CDR2: LNHNV, YYDKDF (reference sequence). The CDR3 coding sequence is TGTGCCACCAGCATCAGAGGAAACACCATATATTTT. This encodes CATSIRGNTIYF.

CDR3 sequence: CASSTPGRTLGGYTF. The DNA of the CDR3 is TGTGCCAGCAGTACCCCGGGCAGGACACTTGGGGGCTACACCTTC. The J gene is TRBJ1-2, the V gene TRBV28; a weak D match, TRBD1 (5 bases). The germline CDR1 and CDR2 sequences are MDHEN and SYDVKM. This CDR3 has 15 residues. The V gene lost 5 bases and the J gene lost 8 bases, with 21 bases spanning the gap.